The TCR beta chain under discussion was sequenced for a study of identical twins. V lost 6 bases and J 7 bases, leaving 10 bases between the germline ends. Germline CDR1 SGHAT, CDR2 FQNNGV. The CDR3 is 12 amino acids. MiXCR, applied by TCRdb to the 5' RACE reads, yields one record per CDR3 protein. The sample holds approximately 240,000 distinct CDR3 sequences, roughly an eighth seen once. The sequencing sample was made of memory (CD45RO+) T cells sorted from blood. This clonotype was obtained from a woman aged 18-30 years in good health. The chain carries TRBV11-2 and TRBJ2-1; D gene ambiguous. CDR3 sequence reads: CASRISANEQFF. CDR3 coding DNA: TGTGCCAGCAGGATATCGGCAAATGAGCAGTTCTTC.